This TCR beta chain emerged from a study of cytomegalovirus exposure and HLA in healthy donors listed by TCRdb under 2017. General notes on the study: In an earlier analysis of 587 of the donors, 250 to 350 Gb of sequence data and 120 million or so unique TCR beta sequences from approximately 180 million T cells were reported. In a later analysis, previously published TCR beta repertoires from 666 donors were re-analyzed and high-resolution HLA genotyping was added so that TCR occurrence patterns could be studied. The number of typed donors differed by locus: about 629-640 for A, B, C, DRB1 and DQB1; some 500 for DQA1; 606 for DPA1; and approximately 450 for DPB1. To predict cytomegalovirus infection status, the study brought together high-throughput TCR immunosequencing, statistical association of individual TCRs with disease status, and machine learning. An earlier analysis of 587 of the donors applied high-throughput TCR beta sequencing to assess whether each TCR beta V gene segment acted as functional or pseudogenic. The study aimed to test whether cataloging public T cell receptors could reveal signatures of past pathogen exposure. All discovery cohort repertoires had been generated on a single sequencing platform. An early release covering roughly 600 HLA-typed donors comprised approximately 300 gigabases of sequencing data and 85 million or so unique TCR sequences. A separate validation cohort of more than 100 different subjects was used in addition to the roughly 620-subject first cohort. The study used immunosequencing to profile the T cell repertoires of 600 to 850 subjects and linked those repertoires to cytomegalovirus serostatus. HLA typing included class I and class II loci at four-digit resolution. Because of strong linkage in the cohort, 5 or 6 DR-DQ haplotypes were treated as single units for association and clustering. A later genetic analysis took genome-wide SNP genotypes for about 60% of the roughly 670 donors and used that subset as a discovery cohort. Donor age, sex, ethnicity and CMV serostatus were compiled alongside the repertoire data. Across approximately 420 genotyped donors of the cohort, an average of roughly 250,000 unique TCR beta nucleotide sequences per donor were sequenced, and approximately 19% of those sequences were non-productive. Of the roughly 410 genotyped donors, less than 85% were placed in the genetic ancestry cluster associated with self-reported Caucasian donors. The later analysis used no new phenotypic data to find candidate immune exposures, relying instead on TCR beta sequences and their occurrence across donors.

The germline ends are 9 bases apart after V is trimmed by 8 bases and J by 5 bases. The germline V gene provides CDR1 MNHEY and CDR2 SVGAGI. Spanning cysteine to phenylalanine, the CDR3 consists of 11 amino acids. Just the 33-base CDR3 DNA is kept, in frame starting at base 1. Library creation used the immunoSEQ multiplex PCR assay. A mixture of 60 forward primers for TCR Vbeta segments and 13 reverse primers for TCR Jbeta segments was used in the multiplex PCR. A multiplex PCR assay on genomic DNA amplified the CDR3 region of rearranged TCR beta genes. The Illumina HiSeq System was used to sequence the amplified TCR beta libraries as 87-base-pair reads. In the authors' own workflow: A later analysis tallied 75 million to 95 million unique TCR beta chains across the roughly 610 repertoires, and roughly 11 million of those chains were shared by two or more donors. Raw reads were error-corrected and collapsed into unique sequences by a nearest-neighbor algorithm in which closely related sequences were merged to remove PCR and sequencing errors. To assign V, D and J gene segments, CDR3 sequences were aligned to IMGT reference sequences. For a sequence to be retained, a match of at least six nucleotides to both a V gene segment and a J gene segment was required. A rearrangement counted as productive if the CDR3 had no stop codons and remained in frame with V and J, and every other rearrangement counted as non-productive. CDR3 was defined by IMGT convention, running from the second conserved V-encoded cysteine to the conserved J-encoded phenylalanine. The earlier analysis of 500 to 750 of the donors excluded any sequence lacking an unambiguous match to a single V gene segment. In an earlier analysis of around 590 of the donors, a V segment was called functional when productive rearrangements were above 56.7%, and segregating when the standard deviation between donors exceeded 5%. A statistical classification framework was built for diagnosing cytomegalovirus status from the catalog of TCR beta chain sequences. In a later analysis, TCR nucleotide sequences were compared against IMGT/GENE-DB human TR gene sequences so that V and J genes could be assigned. In a later analysis, CDR3 sequences and most-parsimonious VDJ recombination scenarios were assigned using the TCRdist pipeline. In a later analysis, each TCR beta chain was defined by its CDR3 amino acid sequence together with its V-gene family, and reads lacking a unique V-gene family were excluded. In a later analysis, fewer than 600 highly shared, low-generation-probability nucleotide sequences were removed to address suspected cross-contamination and a sequencing artifact. A later analysis calculated a clonal expansion index for each public chain from normalized within-repertoire ranks of inferred template counts. A later analysis computed generation probabilities with a VDJ recombination model fitted to out-of-frame rearrangements, and checked the results against IGoR. Hypergeometric tests were used in a later analysis to score TCR-TCR, TCR-HLA and TCR-CMV co-occurrence, with a repertoire-size bias correction applied to the TCR pairs. In a later analysis, false discovery rates were estimated by permuting HLA or CMV assignments 20 times. A later analysis grouped co-occurring TCRs with DBSCAN, adding TCRdist sequence similarity when clustering within HLA-allele-positive subsets. Repertoires with fewer than 30,000 or more than 120,000 public chains, plus five repertoires with anomalous nucleotide sharing, were excluded from co-occurrence clustering. Held by TCRdb, this immuneACCESS table contains in-frame sequences only and omits some clones. Under half of the omission traces to an unresolved V gene where checked; the cause of the rest is unknown. V and J calls plus clone size are reproduced from that table; the DNA served to infer D and trimming. The sample table lists roughly 150,000 clones, roughly 9.8% of them with a count of one. Together, the top ten hold 1.8% of the sample.

Study-wide conclusions, independent of this receptor: According to a later analysis, most CMV-associated TCR beta chains appeared to be HLA-restricted, and the HLA associations seemed to be driven largely by CMV exposure. A later genetic analysis associated a missense DCLRE1C variant with V-gene and J-gene trimming of TCR beta chains, and an independent cohort replicated the association. Correlated functional status among segregating V segments might be attributable to linkage disequilibrium, but an unknown experimental factor could not be ruled out. According to a later genetic analysis, donors in an Asian-associated ancestry cluster had fewer N-insertions in productive TCRs than the roughly 660-donor mean. The authors suggested that the approach could potentially be extended to other disease states and immunological phenotypes. The study gave a list of more than 150 TCR beta chains associated with cytomegalovirus. A few of the identified cytomegalovirus-associated TCR beta chains were confirmed in vitro to be specific for cytomegalovirus antigens. Because counts were too low, 15 to 20 rarely observed V segments, including chromosome 9 orphons, were excluded from the earlier analysis of some 540 of the donors. Compared with equally common non-associated chains, HLA-associated TCR beta chains in a later analysis were more clonally expanded and had lower generation probabilities. According to a later analysis, parvovirus B19, influenza, CMV and Epstein-Barr virus appeared linked to several top co-occurrence clusters. This cohort had only TCR beta chains sequenced, and the lack of alpha or paired-chain data limited which features could be detected. A later analysis found that TCR association rates varied across HLA loci, with DRB1 alleles showing the most associated TCRs and HLA-C alleles the fewest. The 87-base-pair reads could not distinguish some IMGT-functional V segments, including TRBV6-2 and TRBV6-3, so those segments were excluded. When HLA alleles, especially DR and DQ, strongly co-occurred, attributing TCR associations to individual alleles was difficult. Broadly in line with IMGT annotations, most TCR beta V segments showed up in productive rearrangements about 87% or about 30% of the time in an earlier analysis of a few hundred of the donors. A further reported finding was that TCR beta sequences accurately predicted the HLA-A and HLA-B alleles for most subjects in the first cohort. The classifier was reported to diagnose cytomegalovirus status with high specificity and sensitivity in both the original cohort and the validation cohort. HLA typing was unavailable for some donors at each locus, so association tests used only the typed subset. Sequencing depth was assumed to be roughly uniform across donors in the presence/absence analyses, though that assumption may not hold. A cluster of highly shared sequence variants was judged likely to be a technical artifact of the sequencing pipeline. For the cohort, immune exposure information was limited to CMV serostatus. Most TCR sequences were observed very rarely across donors, whereas some public TCRs were present in many individuals. Specific HLA alleles were associated with more than 15,000 TCR beta sequences at a false discovery rate of 0.05 in a later analysis.

Concerning this clone: It has no known antigen specificity. No base quality information exists; no much larger clone differs at one position.

The cohort was made up of approximately 670 healthy bone marrow donors. At the time of sampling, every cohort member was nominally healthy, though immune exposures that went unrecorded were likely present. The donor tested CMV seronegative, placing the donor among the 300 to 450 seronegative members of the cohort. Each donor provided a peripheral blood sample, and peripheral blood mononuclear cells were used for TCR beta sequencing. Genomic DNA was extracted from the blood cell samples with the Qiagen DNeasy Blood Extraction Kit. Sequencing was performed on PBMCs. The chain employs TRBV6-5 and TRBJ1-1; TRBD1 could be the D gene, as 6 bases match. The sequence was obtained from a man aged 50 to 60 in good health and CMV-seronegative. The bases read TGTGCCAGCGGGAGGGGGACTGAAGCTTTCTTT. Translated, this gives CASGRGTEAFF.